The rows below give T cell receptor beta chains drawn from one sample of a study of CD8 T cells in Susac syndrome. TCRdb reprocessed the immunoSEQ multiplex PCR reads via MiXCR and lists one record per CDR3 protein. The table lists roughly 190,000 distinct CDR3 sequences, roughly 92% of them singletons. Sequencing input: CD4+ T cells from PBMCs. These receptors were collected from a human donor in good health. CDR3s include the opening cysteine and the closing phenylalanine or tryptophan. D genes are given only for firm matches. Rows may omit the clone size; those that give it use once, few, many or a size class.

CDR3 protein	CDR3 DNA	V gene	J gene	D gene	clone size
CSVEDYPNTEAFF	TGCAGCGTTGAAGACTACCCGAACACTGAAGCTTTCTTT	TRBV29-1	TRBJ1-1	.	.
CASSKINRGSSTDTQYF	TGTGCCAGCAGTAAGATCAACAGGGGAAGTAGCACAGATACGCAGTATTTT	TRBV9	TRBJ2-3	TRBD1	.
CASSLRLADTNNEQFF	TGTGCCAGCAGTCTTAGACTAGCGGATACGAACAATGAGCAGTTCTTC	TRBV12-3/TRBV12-4	TRBJ2-1	TRBD2	once
CASSPLDDMGYTF	TGTGCCAGCTCACCCCTGGACGATATGGGCTACACCTTC	TRBV18	TRBJ1-2	.	.
CASSLVGQGASYEQYF	TGCGCCAGCAGCTTGGTGGGACAGGGGGCCTCCTACGAGCAGTACTTC	TRBV5-1	TRBJ2-7	TRBD1	.
CSARDRPYGYTF	TGCAGTGCTAGAGATAGGCCATATGGCTACACCTTC	TRBV20-1	TRBJ1-2	.	.
CASSEAVLRGEQFF	TGTGCCAGCAGTGAAGCCGTTTTGCGGGGCGAGCAGTTCTTC	TRBV2	TRBJ2-1	.	.
CSVPTGNPNTEAFF	TGCAGCGTTCCGACAGGGAACCCGAACACTGAAGCTTTCTTT	TRBV29-1	TRBJ1-1	TRBD1	.
CASSLRTESNYEQYF	TGCGCCAGCAGCCTAAGGACAGAGAGCAACTACGAGCAGTACTTC	TRBV5-1	TRBJ2-7	.	.
CSVKDSQETQYF	TGCAGCGTTAAGGACAGCCAAGAGACCCAGTACTTC	TRBV29-1	TRBJ2-5	.	.
CASSPVSGDGTEAFF	TGTGCCAGCTCACCTGTGTCAGGGGACGGCACTGAAGCTTTCTTT	TRBV18	TRBJ1-1	.	.
CASSYAGVYGYTF	TGTGCCAGCAGTTACGCAGGGGTCTATGGCTACACCTTC	TRBV6-2/TRBV6-3	TRBJ1-2	.	once
CASSLTGTWADTQYF	TGTGCCAGCAGTTTAACCGGGACTTGGGCAGATACGCAGTATTTT	TRBV12-3/TRBV12-4	TRBJ2-3	.	.
CSAHVGGYSYEQYF	TGCAGTGCTCACGTAGGGGGTTACTCCTACGAGCAGTACTTC	TRBV20-1	TRBJ2-7	.	.
CASSQFGTSGGIYNEQFF	TGTGCCAGCAGCCAATTTGGGACTAGCGGGGGGATATACAATGAGCAGTTCTTC	TRBV4-2	TRBJ2-1	TRBD2	.
CSVGTGSENIQYF	TGCAGCGTTGGGACAGGGTCGGAGAACATTCAGTACTTC	TRBV29-1	TRBJ2-4	TRBD1	.
CSVTTAPYEQYF	TGCAGCGTGACGACGGCCCCCTACGAGCAGTACTTC	TRBV29-1	TRBJ2-7	.	.
CASSSGTGDEKLFF	TGTGCCAGCAGCTCCGGGACAGGGGATGAAAAACTGTTTTTT	TRBV5-4	TRBJ1-4	TRBD1	.
CASREQGEWGYTF	TGTGCCAGCAGGGAACAGGGGGAATGGGGCTACACCTTC	TRBV6-6	TRBJ1-2	TRBD1	.
CASSLKNRGWGDTQYF	TGTGCCAGCAGCTTAAAAAACAGGGGGTGGGGAGATACGCAGTATTTT	TRBV11-2	TRBJ2-3	TRBD1	once
CASRRRAGETNEKLFF	TGTGCCAGCAGACGCCGGGCAGGAGAAACTAATGAAAAACTGTTTTTT	TRBV12-3/TRBV12-4	TRBJ1-4	.	.
CASSAGTEYGHEQYF	TGTGCCAGCAGCGCGGGGACAGAGTATGGCCACGAGCAGTACTTC	TRBV9	TRBJ2-7	TRBD1	once